This TCR beta chain was recorded in a study of PD-1 blockade in classical Hodgkin lymphoma (dated by TCRdb to about 2020). About the study as a whole: Nivolumab dosing was 3 mg/kg intravenously every 2 weeks, continuing until either disease progression or unacceptable toxicity. The study used TCR beta sequencing and CyTOF to define a peripheral blood immune signature of response to PD-1 blockade in classical Hodgkin lymphoma.

From a lookup of the germline V gene, CDR1 and CDR2 are SGHRS and YFSETQ. V was cut back by 3 bases and J by 4 bases, leaving a gap of 8 bases between them. The CDR3 runs 13 residues from the cysteine to the phenylalanine. The read is trimmed to its CDR3 DNA, 39 bases read in frame from base 1. A remark on this clone: There is no known antigen for this receptor. No qualities accompany the bases; no much larger clone lies one base away.

The Qiagen DNeasy kit was used to extract genomic DNA both from unsorted PBMCs and from the negatively selected CD4+ and CD8+ fractions. Using primers that anneal to V and J segments, immunoSEQ multiplex PCR amplified the TCR beta CDR3 regions. A synthetic immune receptor repertoire was used to minimize amplification bias, and remaining bias was computationally removed after sequencing. The paper's data handling went like this. Custom Python scripts were used to quantify repertoire diversity as the Shannon entropy index. Unsorted, CD4+ and CD8+ repertoires were analyzed separately, except for combined analyses in which CD4+ and CD8+ sequences were merged in silico. Clonal expansion was defined as a frequency increase of at least 2-fold after treatment compared with C1D1, and clones undetected at baseline were assigned a pseudocount of 0.5. Clones with 0 or 1 copy at C1D1 were classified as singleton clones, and clones with 2 or more copies were classified as non-singleton clones. Clones expanded in unsorted samples were annotated as CD4+, CD8+ or unknown by matching protein sequences in sorted samples from the same patient. Wilcoxon tests on paired samples were used to test changes in diversity from C1D1 to C4D1. The immuneACCESS repertoire file appears here via TCRdb, limited to in-frame rearrangements. These files lack a portion of the clones; in checked studies, under half of the deficit traces to unresolved V genes, and the cause of the others is not known. V and J calls and clone size are those listed in that table; D and trimming were worked out from the DNA. The sample profile shows approximately 61,000 clones; roughly nine tenths of them were found once. 15% of the sample is held by the ten biggest clonotypes.

The sample's time point, from its label and the paper: cycle 1 day 1 (C1D1), immediately before nivolumab initiation. All trial patients had relapsed after autologous stem cell transplantation, with cohorts A, B and C differing in prior brentuximab vedotin exposure. A total of more than 55 patients with relapsed/refractory classical Hodgkin lymphoma made up the trial cohort, and each patient's best overall response was complete response, partial response or progressive disease. Single-agent nivolumab was administered to trial patients in the multi-cohort phase II CheckMate 205 trial. Best overall response was determined by an independent review committee according to the 2007 International Working Group response criteria. PBMCs from the trial were collected at three points: immediately before nivolumab initiation (C1D1), and during therapy at cycle 2 day 1 and cycle 4 day 1. Peripheral blood was collected in 8 mL Vacutainer Cell Preparation Tubes, from which PBMCs were isolated by centrifugation and then cryopreserved.

What the study reported, not specific to this receptor: Trial patients achieving complete response had baseline diversity similar to newly diagnosed patients, whereas partial responders and progressors had significantly lower diversity. Patients starting nivolumab less than 1 year after ASCT had lower diversity and were excluded from later analyses to avoid confounding by immune reconstitution. The study was limited to a single clinical trial cohort, and causes of repertoire differences, possibly disease activity or prior therapy, remained undefined. Baseline TCR diversity was reported to be lower in newly diagnosed patients than in healthy donors and to be lower still in relapsed/refractory patients. CD4+ but not CD8+ TCR diversity rose significantly by C4D1 (p=0.0027 vs p=0.16), most apparent in complete responders (p=0.02).

The chain employs TRBV5-1 and TRBJ1-5, with the D gene uncertain. This receptor was obtained from a human donor with classical Hodgkin lymphoma. Sequenced material: peripheral blood mononuclear cells (PBMCs), taken at baseline. This receptor carries the CDR3 CASSYGLNQPQHF. Here is the DNA: TGCGCCAGCAGCTACGGGTTGAATCAGCCCCAGCATTTT.